These 17 T cell receptor beta chains originate from one sample sequenced in a study of shared clonotypes between healthy human individuals (dated by TCRdb to the early 2020s). CD8 naive samples were obtained by positive selection for CCR7 among CD45RO-negative cells, yielding a CD45RA+CCR7+ population from which TemRA cells were excluded. Library construction relied on the immunoSEQ multiplex PCR assay. The table comes from immuneACCESS by way of TCRdb, which keeps in-frame sequences with V and J called. Part of the clones is missing from these tables; in studies checked, under half for an unresolved V gene and the rest for unknown reasons. The sample has approximately 840,000 clones on record, 90% to 97% of them singletons. Around 0.25% of the sample rests with the top ten. Material for sequencing was naive CD8+ T cells sorted from blood. The meaning of the sample's cell subset or site label: CD45RA+CCR7+. The receptors derive from a man younger than 40 in good health.

This clone appeared a few times. This chain links TRBV2 with TRBJ1-2; D is possibly TRBD1 (5 bases). Trimming took 5 bases from V and 4 from J, leaving 11 bases between them. Germline values: CDR1 SNHLY, CDR2 FYNNEI. The CDR3 covers 13 residues. CDR3 DNA sequence: TGTGCCAGCAGTCTTAGGGACGGCTATGGCTACACCTTC. Its protein is CASSLRDGYGYTF.

This clone was seen once. The rearrangement links TRBV30 to TRBJ1-3; TRBD1 agrees at 9 bases. Germline V gene sequence: CDR1 GTSNPN, CDR2 SVGIG (reference sequence). This CDR3 comprises 15 residues. The J segment lost 0 bases and the V segment lost 4 bases, leaving 4 bases of the junction unmatched. This CDR3 is CAWTVGQGSGNTIYF. CDR3 sequence (DNA): TGTGCCTGGACCGTGGGACAGGGCTCTGGAAACACCATATATTTT. Looking up the rest from reference TRBV30 and TRBJ1-3 gives the full variable domain: SQTIHQWPATLVQPVGSPLSLECTVEGTSNPNLYWYRQAAGRGLQLLFYSVGIGQISSEVPQNLSASRPQDRQFILSSKKLLLSDSGFYLCAWTVGQGSGNTIYFGEGSWLTVV.

The chain uses TRBV7-6 and TRBJ1-1; D unresolved. This CDR3 has 14 residues. Germline assignment: CDR1 SGHVS and CDR2 FNYEAQ. Between the trimmed V and J ends, which lost 6 bases and 3 bases, there was a span of 14 bases. The DNA of the CDR3 is TGTGCCAGCAGGGAAACGGCCCTTGACACTGAAGCTTTCTTT. It translates to CASRETALDTEAFF.

This chain connects TRBV7-9 to TRBJ2-3; D unresolved. From germline, CDR1 is SEHNR and CDR2 FQNEAQ (reference sequence). The CDR3 spans 14 residues. The ends were cut back, 5 bases at V and 8 bases at J, with 17 bases in the middle. The CDR3 loop is CASSHSLEPATQYF. In nucleotides, the CDR3 is TGTGCCAGCAGCCATTCCCTGGAGCCGGCTACGCAGTATTTT. The full variable domain, with the rest looked up from reference TRBV7-9 and TRBJ2-3, is DTGVSQNPRHKITKRGQNVTFRCDPISEHNRLYWYRQTLGQGPEFLTYFQNEAQLEKSRLLSDRFSAERPKGSFSTLEIQRTEQGDSAMYLCASSHSLEPATQYFGPGTRLTVL.

The J gene is TRBJ2-7, the V gene TRBV27, with 7 positions matching TRBD1. The CDR3 loop spans 15 amino acids. V gave up 5 bases and J gave up 2 bases; unmatched junction bases: 9. The germline CDR1 and CDR2 sequences are MNHEY and SMNVEV (reference sequence). The CDR3: CASSLTGPYTYEQYF. The CDR3 bases are TGTGCCAGCAGTCTGACAGGGCCCTATACCTACGAGCAGTACTTC.

J is TRBJ2-1 and V is TRBV6-6, with 8 bases fitting TRBD2. V lost 4 bases and J lost 6; bases outside the gene matches: 2. Germline CDR1 MNHNY, CDR2 SVGAGI (reference sequence). The CDR3 has 13 residues. CDR3 nucleotides: TGTGCCAGCAGTTGGACTAGCATCAATGAGCAGTTCTTC. This codes for CASSWTSINEQFF.

The chain is built from TRBV10-2 and TRBJ2-2; TRBD2 agrees at 11 bases. CDR3 length: 16 amino acids. The ends lost 7 bases at V and 0 bases at J; junction bases unmatched: 4. Per the germline V gene, CDR1 is WSHSY and CDR2 is SAAADI. The CDR3 protein is CASTPGLAANTGELFF. DNA for the CDR3: TGCGCCAGCACCCCGGGACTAGCGGCGAACACCGGGGAGCTGTTTTTT.

The chain joins TRBV15 to TRBJ2-3; D is undetermined. Germline V lookup: CDR1 LNHNV, CDR2 YYDKDF (reference sequence). Trimming shortened V by 0 bases and J by 5 bases, and 6 bases separated the two germline ends. This CDR3 is built from 13 residues. In nucleotides, the CDR3 is TGTGCCACCAGCAGAGAGCCCGAAGATACGCAGTATTTT. This encodes CATSREPEDTQYF.

This sequence joins TRBV4-1 and TRBJ1-1; D not resolved. Germline lookup yields CDR1 MGHRA and CDR2 YSYEKL. This CDR3 comprises 13 residues. V was clipped by 4 bases and J by 6 bases, with 12 bases between them. The CDR3 DNA reads TGCGCCAGCAGCCGGACGGCCCCCCCTGAAGCTTTCTTT. Encoded protein: CASSRTAPPEAFF.

This chain links TRBV2 with TRBJ2-4, with D unresolved. The V gene's germline CDR1 is SNHLY and CDR2 FYNNEI. V was shortened by 3 bases and J by 6 bases, with 18 bases between the two germline ends. CDR3 size: 16 residues. CDR3 sequence: CASSESVDEARNIQYF. CDR3 sequence (DNA): TGTGCCAGCAGTGAGTCGGTGGACGAGGCTCGAAACATTCAGTACTTC.

This chain joins TRBV28 and TRBJ2-1; D is possibly TRBD1 (7 bases). The ends were cut back, 5 bases at V and 8 bases at J, with 13 bases in the middle. CDR3 length equals 13 residues. Germline V gene sequence: CDR1 MDHEN, CDR2 SYDVKM. The CDR3 protein is CASSPTGRYEQFF. CDR3 DNA sequence: TGTGCCAGCAGTCCGACAGGGAGGTATGAGCAGTTCTTC.

The chain has TRBV25-1 and TRBJ1-3, with D perhaps matching TRBD1 (5 bases). This CDR3 has 14 amino acids. Germline V CDR1 and CDR2: MGHDK, SYGVNS. Deletions cut 3 bases from V and 1 base from J, with 7 bases between. CDR3 sequence reads: CASSDWGSGNTIYF. DNA of the CDR3: TGTGCCAGCAGTGATTGGGGGTCTGGAAACACCATATATTTT.

The chain is built from TRBV7-3 and TRBJ2-1; D not resolved. The CDR3 runs 14 residues. The germline V gene has CDR1 SGHTA and CDR2 FQGTGA. V was clipped by 5 bases and J by 3 bases, with 11 bases between them. CDR3 sequence (DNA): TGTGCCAGCAGCCCCTCTTTGGGCTACAATGAGCAGTTCTTC. This sequence encodes CASSPSLGYNEQFF. The full variable domain, rest sourced from reference TRBV7-3 and TRBJ2-1, is GAGVSQTPSNKVTEKGKYVELRCDPISGHTALYWYRQSLGQGPEFLIYFQGTGAADDSGLPNDRFFAVRPEGSVSTLKIQRTERGDSAVYLCASSPSLGYNEQFFGPGTRLTVL.

The chain couples TRBV5-4 to TRBJ1-1, with D unresolved. The V gene lost 2 bases and the J gene lost 1 base, with 6 bases spanning the gap. The CDR3 spans 13 residues. Germline-derived CDR1 and CDR2 are SGHNT and YYREEE (reference sequence). CDR3 protein: CASSFWGNTEAFF. CDR3 nucleotides: TGTGCCAGCAGCTTCTGGGGGAACACTGAAGCTTTCTTT.

The rearrangement uses TRBV7-9 and TRBJ2-7, with 7 bases matching TRBD1. CDR1 SEHNR and CDR2 FQNEAQ come from the germline V gene (reference sequence). V gave up 3 bases and J gave up 11 bases; unmatched junction bases: 4. The CDR3 has 11 amino acids. CDR3 sequence: CASSLGQPEYF. CDR3 nucleotide sequence: TGTGCCAGCAGCTTGGGACAGCCCGAGTACTTC. The full variable domain, with the rest looked up from reference TRBV7-9 and TRBJ2-7, is DTGVSQNPRHKITKRGQNVTFRCDPISEHNRLYWYRQTLGQGPEFLTYFQNEAQLEKSRLLSDRFSAERPKGSFSTLEIQRTEQGDSAMYLCASSLGQPEYFGPGTRLTVT.

The chain is built from TRBV19 and TRBJ2-7; 8 nucleotides line up with TRBD2. The CDR3 has 15 amino acids. J lost 3 bases, V lost 3 bases, and 7 bases had no gene match. Germline V gene data show CDR1 as LNHDA and CDR2 as SQIVND (reference sequence). The CDR3 loop is CASSMGVREVYEQYF. CDR3 in DNA: TGTGCCAGTAGTATGGGGGTGCGGGAGGTCTACGAGCAGTACTTC.

The V gene is TRBV29-1, the J gene TRBJ2-2; no firm D call. This CDR3 has 13 residues. Germline V gene data show CDR1 as SQVTM and CDR2 as ANQGSEA. V lost 3 bases to trimming and J lost 1 base, with 6 bases between them. The CDR3 loop reads CSVESVNTGELFF. CDR3 sequence (DNA): TGCAGCGTTGAGAGCGTGAACACCGGGGAGCTGTTTTTT.